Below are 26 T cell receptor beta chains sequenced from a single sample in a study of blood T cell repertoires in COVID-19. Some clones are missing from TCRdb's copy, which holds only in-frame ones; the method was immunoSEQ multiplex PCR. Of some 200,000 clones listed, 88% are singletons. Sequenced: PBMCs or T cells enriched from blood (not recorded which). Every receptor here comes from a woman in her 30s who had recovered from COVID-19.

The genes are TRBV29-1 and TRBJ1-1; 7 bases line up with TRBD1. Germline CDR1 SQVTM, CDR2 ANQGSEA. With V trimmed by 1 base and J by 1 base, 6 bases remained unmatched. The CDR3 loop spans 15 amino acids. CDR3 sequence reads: CSVEAMTGTNTEAFF. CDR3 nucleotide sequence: TGCAGCGTTGAAGCTATGACAGGGACGAACACTGAAGCTTTCTTT.

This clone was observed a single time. The CDR3 sequence is CSVWHMNTGELFF. In DNA, the CDR3 is TGCAGCGTTTGGCACATGAACACCGGGGAGCTGTTTTTT. J is TRBJ2-2 and V is TRBV29-1; D unresolved. The CDR3 sequence is 13 residues long. CDR1 is SQVTM and CDR2 is ANQGSEA in the germline V gene. V was clipped by 5 bases and J by 1 base, with 8 bases between them.

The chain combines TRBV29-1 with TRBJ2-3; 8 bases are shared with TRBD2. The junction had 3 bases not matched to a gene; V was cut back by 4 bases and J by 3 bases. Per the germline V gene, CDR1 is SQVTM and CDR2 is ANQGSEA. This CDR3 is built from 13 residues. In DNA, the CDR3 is TGCAGCGTTGCCTTAGCGGGGACAGATACGCAGTATTTT. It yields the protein CSVALAGTDTQYF.

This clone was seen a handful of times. CDR3 coding DNA: TGCGCCAGCAGCTCGCGGCCCGGCAATGAGCAGTTCTTC. The encoded protein is CASSSRPGNEQFF. The V gene is TRBV5-1, the J gene TRBJ2-1; D remains unclear. CDR1 and CDR2 from the germline V gene are SGHRS and YFSETQ. V lost 3 bases and J 6 bases, leaving 10 bases between the germline ends. This CDR3 has 13 residues. Full variable domain (remainder filled in from reference TRBV5-1 and TRBJ2-1): KAGVTQTPRYLIKTRGQQVTLSCSPISGHRSVSWYQQTPGQGLQFLFEYFSETQRNKGNFPGRFSGRQFSNSRSEMNVSTLELGDSALYLCASSSRPGNEQFFGPGTRLTVL.

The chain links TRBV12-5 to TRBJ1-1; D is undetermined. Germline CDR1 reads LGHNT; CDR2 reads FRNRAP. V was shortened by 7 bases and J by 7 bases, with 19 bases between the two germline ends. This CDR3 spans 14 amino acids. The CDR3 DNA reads TGTGCTAGTGCTCCCGAACCGGCAGGAATTGAAGCTTTCTTT. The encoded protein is CASAPEPAGIEAFF.

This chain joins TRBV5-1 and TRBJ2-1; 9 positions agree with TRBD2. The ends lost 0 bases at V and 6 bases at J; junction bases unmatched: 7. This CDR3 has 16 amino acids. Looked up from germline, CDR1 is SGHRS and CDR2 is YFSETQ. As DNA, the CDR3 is TGCGCCAGCAGCTTGGGTCGAGCGGGGGGCCCCAATGAGCAGTTCTTC. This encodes CASSLGRAGGPNEQFF. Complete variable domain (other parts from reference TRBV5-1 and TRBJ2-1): KAGVTQTPRYLIKTRGQQVTLSCSPISGHRSVSWYQQTPGQGLQFLFEYFSETQRNKGNFPGRFSGRQFSNSRSEMNVSTLELGDSALYLCASSLGRAGGPNEQFFGPGTRLTVL.

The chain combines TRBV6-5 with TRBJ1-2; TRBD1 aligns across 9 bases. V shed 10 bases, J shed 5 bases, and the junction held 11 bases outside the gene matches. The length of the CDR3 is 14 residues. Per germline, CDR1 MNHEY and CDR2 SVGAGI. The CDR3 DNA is TGTGCCACCTCGTTCGGGACAGGGATATATGGCTACACCTTC. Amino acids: CATSFGTGIYGYTF.

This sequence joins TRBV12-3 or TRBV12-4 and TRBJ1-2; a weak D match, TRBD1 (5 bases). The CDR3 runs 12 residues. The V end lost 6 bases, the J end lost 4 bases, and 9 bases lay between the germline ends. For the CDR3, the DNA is TGTGCCAGCAGCAGGAGGGGCTATGGCTACACCTTC. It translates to CASSRRGYGYTF.

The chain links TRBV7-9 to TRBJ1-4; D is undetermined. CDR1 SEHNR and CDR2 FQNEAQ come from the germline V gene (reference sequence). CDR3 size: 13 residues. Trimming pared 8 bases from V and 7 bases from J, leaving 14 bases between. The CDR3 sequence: CASGLTISEKLFF. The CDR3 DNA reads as TGTGCCAGCGGACTGACAATAAGTGAAAAACTGTTTTTT.

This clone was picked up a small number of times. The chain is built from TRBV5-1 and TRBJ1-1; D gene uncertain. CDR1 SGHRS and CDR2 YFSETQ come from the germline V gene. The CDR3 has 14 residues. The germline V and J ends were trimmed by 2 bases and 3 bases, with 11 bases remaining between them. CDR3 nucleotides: TGCGCCAGCAGCTTAGGAGGGTCCTACACTGAAGCTTTCTTT. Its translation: CASSLGGSYTEAFF.

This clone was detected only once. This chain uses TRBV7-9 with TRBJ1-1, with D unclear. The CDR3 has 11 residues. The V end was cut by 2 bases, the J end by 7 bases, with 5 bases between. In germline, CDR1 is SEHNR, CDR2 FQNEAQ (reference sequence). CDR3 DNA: TGTGCCAGCAGCTTACAGGATGAAGCTTTCTTT. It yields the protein CASSLQDEAFF.

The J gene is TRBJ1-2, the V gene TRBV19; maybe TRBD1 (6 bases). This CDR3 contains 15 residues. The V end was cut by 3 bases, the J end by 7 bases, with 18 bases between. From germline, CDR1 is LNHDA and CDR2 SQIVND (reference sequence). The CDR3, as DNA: TGTGCCAGTAGTATGGGGGCCTTCCGGGGCCGTGGCTACACCTTC. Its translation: CASSMGAFRGRGYTF.

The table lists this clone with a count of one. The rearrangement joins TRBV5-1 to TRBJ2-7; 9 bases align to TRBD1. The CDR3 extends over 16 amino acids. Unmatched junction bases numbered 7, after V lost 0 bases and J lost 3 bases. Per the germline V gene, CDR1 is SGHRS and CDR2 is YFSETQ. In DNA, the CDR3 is TGCGCCAGCAGCTTGGCCGGACAGGGGAAGGGCTACGAGCAGTACTTC. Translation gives CASSLAGQGKGYEQYF. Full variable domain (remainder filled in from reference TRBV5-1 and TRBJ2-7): KAGVTQTPRYLIKTRGQQVTLSCSPISGHRSVSWYQQTPGQGLQFLFEYFSETQRNKGNFPGRFSGRQFSNSRSEMNVSTLELGDSALYLCASSLAGQGKGYEQYFGPGTRLTVT.

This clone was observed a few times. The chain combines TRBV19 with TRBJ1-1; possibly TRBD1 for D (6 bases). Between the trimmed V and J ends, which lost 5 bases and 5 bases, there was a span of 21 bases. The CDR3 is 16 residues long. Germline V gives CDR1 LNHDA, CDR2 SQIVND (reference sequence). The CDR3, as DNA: TGTGCCAGTAGTCTTAGACAGGTTTCTGGCCTTACTGAAGCTTTCTTT. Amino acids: CASSLRQVSGLTEAFF.

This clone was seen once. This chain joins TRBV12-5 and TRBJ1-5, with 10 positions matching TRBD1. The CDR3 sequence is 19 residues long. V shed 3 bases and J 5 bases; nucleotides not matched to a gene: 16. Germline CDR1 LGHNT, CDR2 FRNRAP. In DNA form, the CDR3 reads TGTGCTAGTGGTTTCGTCGACAGGGGGCTAGTTCCAAGCGATCAGCCCCAGCATTTT. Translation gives CASGFVDRGLVPSDQPQHF. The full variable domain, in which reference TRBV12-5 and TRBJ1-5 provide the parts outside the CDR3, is DARVTQTPRHKVTEMGQEVTMRCQPILGHNTVFWYRQTMMQGLELLAYFRNRAPLDDSGMPKDRFSAEMPDATLATLKIQPSEPRDSAVYFCASGFVDRGLVPSDQPQHFGDGTRLSIL.

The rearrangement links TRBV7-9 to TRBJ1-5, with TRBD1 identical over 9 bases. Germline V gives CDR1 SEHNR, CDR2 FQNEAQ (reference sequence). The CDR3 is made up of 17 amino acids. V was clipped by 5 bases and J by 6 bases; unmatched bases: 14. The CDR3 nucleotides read TGTGCCAGCAGCCCACCTCCGGACAGGGGTCTTCGTCAGCCCCAGCATTTT. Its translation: CASSPPPDRGLRQPQHF. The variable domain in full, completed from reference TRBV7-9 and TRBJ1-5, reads DTGVSQNPRHKITKRGQNVTFRCDPISEHNRLYWYRQTLGQGPEFLTYFQNEAQLEKSRLLSDRFSAERPKGSFSTLEIQRTEQGDSAMYLCASSPPPDRGLRQPQHFGDGTRLSIL.

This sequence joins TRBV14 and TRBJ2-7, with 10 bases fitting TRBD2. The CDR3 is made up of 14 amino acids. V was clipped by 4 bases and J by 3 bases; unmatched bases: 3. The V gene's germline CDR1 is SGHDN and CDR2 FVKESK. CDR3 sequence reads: CASSPGLASYEQYF. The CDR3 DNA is TGTGCCAGCAGCCCGGGACTAGCGAGCTACGAGCAGTACTTC.

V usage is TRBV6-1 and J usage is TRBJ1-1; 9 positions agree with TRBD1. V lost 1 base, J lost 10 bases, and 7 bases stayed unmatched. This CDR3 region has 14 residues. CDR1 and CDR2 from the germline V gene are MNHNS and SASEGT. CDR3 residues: CASSEEFRDRVAFF. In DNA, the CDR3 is TGTGCCAGCAGTGAAGAATTCAGGGACAGGGTAGCTTTCTTT.

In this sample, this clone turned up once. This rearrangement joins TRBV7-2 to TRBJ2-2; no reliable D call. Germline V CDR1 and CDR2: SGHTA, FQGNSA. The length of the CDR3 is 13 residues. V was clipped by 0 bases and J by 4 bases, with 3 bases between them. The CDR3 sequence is CASSLASTGELFF. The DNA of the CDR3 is TGTGCCAGCAGCTTAGCTAGCACCGGGGAGCTGTTTTTT.

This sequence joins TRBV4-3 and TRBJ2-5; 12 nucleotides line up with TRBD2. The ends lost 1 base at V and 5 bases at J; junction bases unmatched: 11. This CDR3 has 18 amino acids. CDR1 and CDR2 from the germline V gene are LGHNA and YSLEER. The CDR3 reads CASSQGPSGGAGWETQYF. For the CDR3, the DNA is TGCGCCAGCAGCCAAGGGCCTAGCGGGGGGGCAGGATGGGAGACCCAGTACTTC.

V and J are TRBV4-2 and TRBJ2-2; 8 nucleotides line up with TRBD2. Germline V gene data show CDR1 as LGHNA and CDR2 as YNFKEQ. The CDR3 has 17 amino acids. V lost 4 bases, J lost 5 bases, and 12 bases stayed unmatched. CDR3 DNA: TGTGCCAGCAGCCCCATAAAGGGGCGGGGGGAAACCGGGGAGCTGTTTTTT. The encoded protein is CASSPIKGRGETGELFF.

CDR3 nucleotides: TGTGCCAGCAGTCAGTCGACTGCTGAAGCTTTCTTT. It specifies CASSQSTAEAFF. The rearrangement joins TRBV6-2 or TRBV6-3 to TRBJ1-1; D is ambiguous. Germline V gene lookup returns CDR1 MNHEY and CDR2 SVGEGT. V gave up 5 bases and J gave up 6 bases, with 10 bases separating them. The CDR3 runs 12 residues.

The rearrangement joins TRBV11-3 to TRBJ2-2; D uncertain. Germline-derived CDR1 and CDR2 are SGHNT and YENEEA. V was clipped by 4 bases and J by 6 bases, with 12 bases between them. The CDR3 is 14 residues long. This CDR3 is CASSSPTGAGELFF. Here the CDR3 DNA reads TGTGCCAGCAGCTCCCCTACCGGAGCCGGGGAGCTGTTTTTT.

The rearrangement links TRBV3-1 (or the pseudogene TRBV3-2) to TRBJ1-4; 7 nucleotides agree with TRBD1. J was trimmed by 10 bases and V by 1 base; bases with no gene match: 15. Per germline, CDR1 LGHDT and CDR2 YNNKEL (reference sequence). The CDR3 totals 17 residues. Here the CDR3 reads CASSQGSPIRQGLKLFF. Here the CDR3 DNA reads TGTGCCAGCAGCCAAGGAAGCCCGATCCGACAGGGACTAAAACTGTTTTTT.

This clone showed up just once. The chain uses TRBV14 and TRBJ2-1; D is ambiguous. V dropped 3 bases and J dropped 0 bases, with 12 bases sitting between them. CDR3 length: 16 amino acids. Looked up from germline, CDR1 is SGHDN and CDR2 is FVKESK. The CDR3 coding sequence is TGTGCCAGCAGCCACCTTGATAGTAGCTCCTACAATGAGCAGTTCTTC. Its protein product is CASSHLDSSSYNEQFF.

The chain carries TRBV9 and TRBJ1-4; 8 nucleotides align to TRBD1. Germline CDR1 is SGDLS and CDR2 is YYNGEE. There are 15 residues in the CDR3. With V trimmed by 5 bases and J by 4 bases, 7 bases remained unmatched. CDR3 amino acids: CASSGEGQDNEKLFF. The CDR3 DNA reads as TGTGCCAGCAGTGGGGAGGGACAGGATAATGAAAAACTGTTTTTT. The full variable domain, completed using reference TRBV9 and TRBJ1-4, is DSGVTQTPKHLITATGQRVTLRCSPRSGDLSVYWYQQSLDQGLQFLIQYYNGEERAKGNILERFSAQQFPDLHSELNLSSLELGDSALYFCASSGEGQDNEKLFFGSGTQLSVL.